The T cell receptor (beta chain) under discussion was sequenced for a study of T cell responses to AZD1222 COVID-19 vaccine. CDR1 and CDR2 (germline): SGHRS, YFSETQ. Trimming left V 3 bases short and J 1 base short, with 12 bases between. The CDR3 has 15 residues. Comments on this clone: The target antigen is unknown.

Study findings and constraints: A reported finding is that nearly half of spike-specific TCRs target unmutated variant regions. There were repertoire samples only from the period after the peak T cell response.

Measured with immunoSEQ multiplex PCR; TCRdb has only the in-frame clones, and not every one. The profile shows about 160,000 clones, around nine tenths of them singletons. This receptor was taken from an adult in good health. V gene TRBV5-1 combines with J gene TRBJ2-3; a weak D match, TRBD2 (6 bases). Sequenced material: peripheral blood, taken on day 0 of AZD1222 vaccination. The CDR3 loop reads CASSSLAAGTDTQYF. In DNA, the CDR3 is TGCGCCAGCAGCTCGTTAGCGGCTGGCACAGATACGCAGTATTTT.